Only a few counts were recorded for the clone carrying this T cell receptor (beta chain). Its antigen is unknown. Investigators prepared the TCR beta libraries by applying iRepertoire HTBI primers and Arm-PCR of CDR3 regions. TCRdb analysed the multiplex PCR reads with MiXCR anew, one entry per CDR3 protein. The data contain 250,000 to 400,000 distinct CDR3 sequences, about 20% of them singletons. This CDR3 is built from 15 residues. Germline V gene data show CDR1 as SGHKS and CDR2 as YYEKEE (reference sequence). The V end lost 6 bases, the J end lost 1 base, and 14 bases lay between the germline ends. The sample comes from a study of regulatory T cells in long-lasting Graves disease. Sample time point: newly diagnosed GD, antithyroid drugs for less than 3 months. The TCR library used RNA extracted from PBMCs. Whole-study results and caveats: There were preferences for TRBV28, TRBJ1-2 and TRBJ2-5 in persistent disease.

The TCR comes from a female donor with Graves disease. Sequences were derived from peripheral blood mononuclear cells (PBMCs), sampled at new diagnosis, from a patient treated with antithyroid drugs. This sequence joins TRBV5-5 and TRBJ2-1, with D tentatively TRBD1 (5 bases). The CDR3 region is CASILGQGSYNEQFF. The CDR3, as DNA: TGTGCCAGCATCCTGGGGCAGGGTTCCTACAATGAGCAGTTCTTC.